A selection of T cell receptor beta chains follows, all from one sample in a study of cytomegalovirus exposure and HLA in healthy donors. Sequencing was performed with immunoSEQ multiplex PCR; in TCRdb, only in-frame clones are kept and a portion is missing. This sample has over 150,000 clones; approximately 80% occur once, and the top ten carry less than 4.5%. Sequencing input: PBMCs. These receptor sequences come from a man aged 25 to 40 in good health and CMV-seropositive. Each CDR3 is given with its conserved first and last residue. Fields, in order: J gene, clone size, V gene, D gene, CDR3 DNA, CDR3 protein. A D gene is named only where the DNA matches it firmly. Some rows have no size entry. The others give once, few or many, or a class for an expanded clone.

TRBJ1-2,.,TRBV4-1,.,TGCGCCAGCAGCCAGGTGGTGGCAGGGGAAATTCTCTCTAGCTATGGCTACACCTTC,CASSQVVAGEILSSYGYTF
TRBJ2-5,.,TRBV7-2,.,TGTGCCAGCAGCTTAGGTTCGGGTTACCAAGAGACCCAGTACTTC,CASSLGSGYQETQYF
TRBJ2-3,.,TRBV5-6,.,TGTGCCAGCAGACCCCAGGGGGGCCGCACAGATACGCAGTATTTT,CASRPQGGRTDTQYF
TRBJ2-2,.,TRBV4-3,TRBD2,TGCGCCAGCAGCCAAGGACTAGCGGGGGGCACCGGGGAGCTGTTTTTT,CASSQGLAGGTGELFF
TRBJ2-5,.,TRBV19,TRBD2,TGTGCCAGTAGTTGGGGTAGCGGGGGTTCCATCCAAGAGACCCAGTACTTC,CASSWGSGGSIQETQYF
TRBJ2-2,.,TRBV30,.,TGTGCCTGGGGAGGGGACACCGGGGAGCTGTTTTTT,CAWGGDTGELFF
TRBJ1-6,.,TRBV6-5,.,TGTGCCAGCAGTTACTCGAACGGAAACCAGGGACCCCTCCACTTT,CASSYSNGNQGPLHF
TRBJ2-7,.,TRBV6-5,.,TGTGCCAGCAGCCTCACTGGGGGGAGCGCCTACGAGCAGTACTTC,CASSLTGGSAYEQYF
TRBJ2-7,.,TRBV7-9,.,TGTGCCAGCAGCCCAGGTGCCGAGCAGTACTTC,CASSPGAEQYF
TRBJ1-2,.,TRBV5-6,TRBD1,TGTGCCAGCAGCTCACAGGGGGCAAGAGGCTACACCTTC,CASSSQGARGYTF
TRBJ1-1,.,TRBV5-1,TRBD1,TGCGCCAGCAGCCCTTCCGGACAGGGACTGCGAACAGGGGCTTTCTTT,CASSPSGQGLRTGAFF
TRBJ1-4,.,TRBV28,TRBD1,TGTGCCAGCAGCCCAATGCCAGGACAGGGATCTAATGAAAAACTGTTTTTT,CASSPMPGQGSNEKLFF
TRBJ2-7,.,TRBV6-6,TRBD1,TGTGCCAGCACACCGGGACAGGGGGCATACGAGCAGTACTTC,CASTPGQGAYEQYF
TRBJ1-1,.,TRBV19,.,TGTGCCAGTTCCACTTTGAACACTGAAGCTTTCTTT,CASSTLNTEAFF
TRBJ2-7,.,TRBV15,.,TGTGCCACCAGCTCCCGACACTTATCCTACGAGCAGTACTTC,CATSSRHLSYEQYF
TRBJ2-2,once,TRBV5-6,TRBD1,TGTGCCAGCAGCTTAGCGCGAGGGGGCGCCTGGACCGGGGAGCTGTTTTTT,CASSLARGGAWTGELFF
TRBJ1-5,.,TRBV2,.,TGTGCCAGCAGTGAAATGGGTGTGAGGGTCGATCAGCCCCAGCATTTT,CASSEMGVRVDQPQHF
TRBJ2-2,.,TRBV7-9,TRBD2,TGTGCCAGCAGTTCGCGAGCGGGGGGGCCTGGCGGGGAGCTGTTTTTT,CASSSRAGGPGGELFF
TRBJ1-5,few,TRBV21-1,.,TGTGCCAGCAGCTCCCGAGGGACAGGGGAGCAGCCCCAGCATTTT,CASSSRGTGEQPQHF
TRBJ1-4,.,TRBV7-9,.,TGTGCCAGCAGCTTAGTCGGTCCCTTGGTGTTTTTT,CASSLVGPLVFF
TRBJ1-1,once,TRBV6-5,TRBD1,TGTGCCAGCAGTTACTCGACAGGGGACACTGAAGCTTTCTTT,CASSYSTGDTEAFF
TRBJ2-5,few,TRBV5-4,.,TGTGCCAGCAGCCCGGGGGTCCAGGAACAAGAGACCCAGTACTTC,CASSPGVQEQETQYF
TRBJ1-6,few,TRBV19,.,TGTGCCACTTTCCCCGCTCCAGGGAAGGATTCACCCCTCCACTTT,CATFPAPGKDSPLHF
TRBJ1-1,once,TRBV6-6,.,TGTGCCAGCAGAACCAAAGTGGGCGGGAATGAAGCTTTCTTT,CASRTKVGGNEAFF
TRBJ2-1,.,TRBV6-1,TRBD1,TGTGCCAGCAGTGAAGAAGCAGGGGGCTTCTACAATGAGCAGTTCTTC,CASSEEAGGFYNEQFF
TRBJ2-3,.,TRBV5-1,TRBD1,TGCGCCAGCAGCCCACCCCGACAGGGGGGCACAGATACGCAGTATTTT,CASSPPRQGGTDTQYF
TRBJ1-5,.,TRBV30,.,TGTGCCTGGTCTCGACAGAGCAATCAGCCCCAGCATTTT,CAWSRQSNQPQHF
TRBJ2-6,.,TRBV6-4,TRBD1,TGTGCCAGCAGTGACTCTGGGACAGGGGGATCTGGGGCCAACGTCCTGACTTTC,CASSDSGTGGSGANVLTF
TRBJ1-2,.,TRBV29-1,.,TGCAGCGTTGAAGTATCTGGGCCGAATGGCTACACCTTC,CSVEVSGPNGYTF
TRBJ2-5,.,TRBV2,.,TGTGCCAGCGAGGGGAGGTACCAAGAGACCCAGTACTTC,CASEGRYQETQYF
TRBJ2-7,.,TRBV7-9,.,TGTGCCAGCAGTCCTCCCGGCTCCTACGAGCAGTACTTC,CASSPPGSYEQYF
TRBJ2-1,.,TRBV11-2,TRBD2,TGTGCCAGCAGCTTATTTCTGGGGCTAGCGGACAATGAGCAGTTCTTC,CASSLFLGLADNEQFF
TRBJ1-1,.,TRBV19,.,TGTGCCAGTAGCCCCCCGGGGGAGGGGGACACTGAAGCTTTCTTT,CASSPPGEGDTEAFF
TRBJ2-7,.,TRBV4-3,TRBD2,TGCGCCAGCAGCAAACGACTAGCGGGGACCTACGAGCAGTACTTC,CASSKRLAGTYEQYF
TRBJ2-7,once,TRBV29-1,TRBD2,TGCAGCGTTGAAGGTACTAGCGACGAGCAGTACTTC,CSVEGTSDEQYF
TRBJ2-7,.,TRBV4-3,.,TGCGCCAGCAGCCAAGAAGGCCGGCCAGGGGACTACGAGCAGTACTTC,CASSQEGRPGDYEQYF
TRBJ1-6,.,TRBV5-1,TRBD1,TGCGCCAGCAGCTTGGGACAGGGTCCTTCTTCACCCCTCCACTTT,CASSLGQGPSSPLHF
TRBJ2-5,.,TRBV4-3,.,TGCGCCAGCAGCCAAGATCTCGGCAGGGGATTAGAGACCCAGTACTTC,CASSQDLGRGLETQYF
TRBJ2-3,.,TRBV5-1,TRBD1,TGCGCCAGCAGCCCGGTTGGGACAGGGGGTGCAGATACGCAGTATTTT,CASSPVGTGGADTQYF